The 20 T cell receptor beta chains reported below all come from one sample, sequenced in a study of CD8 T cells in ankylosing spondylitis. Each CDR3 protein gets one entry after TCRdb re-called the 5' RACE reads with MiXCR. The table includes hundreds of thousands of distinct CDR3 sequences, approximately 8% detected once. The sample taken for sequencing was blood, either unsorted or a sorted T cell fraction (not recorded which). These receptors originate from a female donor with ankylosing spondylitis or in good health (not recorded which).

There are many counts of this clonotype. J is TRBJ1-5 and V is TRBV12-3 or TRBV12-4; 10 bases fit TRBD1. The J segment lost 7 bases and the V segment lost 3 bases, leaving 6 bases of the junction unmatched. This CDR3 is 15 amino acids long. DNA for the CDR3: TGTGCCAGCAGTTTTGGACAGGGGGGTCGGCAGCCCCAGCATTTT. Translation gives CASSFGQGGRQPQHF.

This clonotype was seen repeatedly, ten times or more. J is TRBJ1-2 and V is TRBV20-1; D is uncertain. Germline V gives CDR1 DFQATT, CDR2 SNEGSKA (reference sequence). V shed 1 base and J shed 6 bases, with 6 bases lying between them. The CDR3 runs to 11 residues. The CDR3 region is CSARGHNGYTF. CDR3 DNA: TGCAGTGCTAGAGGTCATAATGGCTACACCTTC.

This clonotype occurred many times. This sequence joins TRBV5-1 and TRBJ2-1; 11 nucleotides agree with TRBD2. This CDR3 is 17 amino acids long. Germline V CDR1 and CDR2: SGHRS, YFSETQ. V shed 4 bases, J shed 0 bases, and the junction held 6 bases outside the gene matches. The chain's CDR3 is CASSKGTSGSSYNEQFF. For the CDR3, the DNA is TGCGCCAGCAGCAAGGGGACTAGCGGAAGCTCCTACAATGAGCAGTTCTTC.

V is TRBV7-2 and J is TRBJ2-1; 10 bases are a match to TRBD2. The V gene's germline CDR1 is SGHTA and CDR2 FQGNSA. The CDR3 is made up of 15 amino acids. V shed 5 bases, J shed 7 bases, and the junction held 8 bases outside the gene matches. The CDR3 loop reads CASSPRQLAGNEQFF. DNA of the CDR3: TGTGCCAGCAGCCCTCGTCAACTAGCGGGAAATGAGCAGTTCTTC.

This clonotype was counted at least ten times. The V call is TRBV6-2 or TRBV6-3, the J call TRBJ2-1; no firm D call. Trimming took 5 bases from V and 4 from J, leaving 15 bases between them. The germline CDR1 and CDR2 sequences are MNHEY and SVGEGT. This CDR3 has 15 amino acids. The CDR3 DNA reads TGTGCCAGCAGTCCTTCTCTAGTTCGTTACAATGAGCAGTTCTTC. This translates into CASSPSLVRYNEQFF.

In its sample, this clonotype was seen many times. CDR3 sequence reads: CASRPGTSGSASYNEQFF. For the CDR3, the DNA is TGTGCCAGCAGACCTGGGACTAGCGGGAGCGCATCCTACAATGAGCAGTTCTTC. The V gene is TRBV6-1, the J gene TRBJ2-1, with 14 positions matching TRBD2. The J segment lost 1 base and the V segment lost 6 bases, leaving 8 bases of the junction unmatched. The CDR3 covers 18 residues. In germline, CDR1 is MNHNS, CDR2 SASEGT.

This clonotype was seen ten or more times. The chain combines TRBV30 with TRBJ1-5, with 8 positions matching TRBD1. The ends lost 3 bases at V and 4 bases at J; junction bases unmatched: 8. The CDR3 totals 15 residues. Germline assignment: CDR1 GTSNPN and CDR2 SVGIG (reference sequence). CDR3 sequence: CAWRGRGLLNQPQHF. CDR3 in DNA: TGTGCCTGGAGAGGCAGGGGGCTACTAAATCAGCCCCAGCATTTT.

This clonotype has ten or more counts. The chain couples TRBV7-2 to TRBJ1-2; 7 positions match TRBD1. Germline V lookup: CDR1 SGHTA, CDR2 FQGNSA. The CDR3 spans 15 residues. With 2 bases clipped from V and 2 bases from J, the junction kept 5 bases outside the gene matches. The CDR3 region is CASSLRRQGNYGYTF. The CDR3 bases are TGTGCCAGCAGCTTAAGGAGACAGGGCAACTATGGCTACACCTTC.

This clonotype appeared many times. The J gene is TRBJ1-1, the V gene TRBV29-1; D is perhaps TRBD1 (5 bases). Germline lookup yields CDR1 SQVTM and CDR2 ANQGSEA. Trimming stripped 6 bases from V and 5 bases from J, with 16 bases between. CDR3 length: 13 amino acids. In DNA form, the CDR3 reads TGCAGCGTCGCTTGGGGGGATGGGACTGAAGCTTTCTTT. It specifies CSVAWGDGTEAFF.

This clonotype was detected many times. The chain carries TRBV6-5 and TRBJ1-2, with D tentatively TRBD1 (6 bases). Germline CDR1 MNHEY, CDR2 SVGAGI. Trimming removed 6 bases at V and 8 bases at J, with 25 bases between. The CDR3 loop spans 16 amino acids. In DNA, the CDR3 is TGTGCCAGCAGCAAATTACAGGGTGGAGAATCTCGGGGCTACACCTTC. Protein product: CASSKLQGGESRGYTF.

The rearrangement joins TRBV6-5 to TRBJ2-7; D gene ambiguous. This CDR3 is 15 amino acids long. Trimming took 0 bases from V and 6 from J, leaving 15 bases between them. Germline V gene sequence: CDR1 MNHEY, CDR2 SVGAGI. The CDR3 DNA sequence: TGTGCCAGCAGTTACTCGTTCACCAGAGTGGGCGAGCAGTACTTC. Its protein is CASSYSFTRVGEQYF.

This clonotype appeared many times. The chain has TRBV5-1 and TRBJ2-3; D gene ambiguous. The CDR3 length is 15 residues. V was cut by 0 bases and J by 1 base, with 9 bases left in between. CDR1 SGHRS and CDR2 YFSETQ come from the germline V gene. The CDR3 bases are TGCGCCAGCAGCTTGGCGCCAACCGGCACAGATACGCAGTATTTT. Translating gives CASSLAPTGTDTQYF.

This clonotype was counted a few times. The gene calls are TRBV9 and TRBJ2-5, with D hard to call. CDR3 length equals 16 residues. The ends were cut back, 0 bases at V and 1 base at J, with 13 bases in the middle. Germline loops: CDR1 SGDLS, CDR2 YYNGEE. CDR3 region: CASSVAGSASQETQYF. The CDR3 DNA is TGTGCCAGCAGCGTAGCCGGGTCCGCGTCCCAAGAGACCCAGTACTTC.

This clonotype was seen at least ten times. The chain joins TRBV29-1 to TRBJ2-1, with 9 nucleotides matching TRBD2. The length of the CDR3 is 19 residues. V was clipped by 1 base and J by 3 bases; unmatched bases: 16. Per germline, CDR1 SQVTM and CDR2 ANQGSEA. The CDR3 DNA reads as TGCAGCGTTGAAGGGGGTAGCGGGAGCACGCAGCTTTTCTACAATGAGCAGTTCTTC. Its protein product is CSVEGGSGSTQLFYNEQFF.

The table lists this clonotype with many counts. The rearrangement links TRBV6-1 to TRBJ2-7, with no clear D. V dropped 6 bases and J dropped 2 bases, with 14 bases sitting between them. The CDR3 covers 14 residues. Germline V CDR1 and CDR2: MNHNS, SASEGT. In nucleotides, the CDR3 is TGTGCCAGCAGAGTCCCCGGGTTCCCCTACGAGCAGTACTTC. This sequence encodes CASRVPGFPYEQYF.

As to this clonotype: At one end the junction does not follow the germline gene, possibly because of a read error. J is TRBJ2-5 and V is TRBV4-2; D may be TRBD1 or TRBD2 (5 bases each). The germline CDR1 and CDR2 sequences are LGHNA and YNFKEQ. The CDR3 is made up of 14 amino acids. CDR3 sequence (DNA): TGTGCCAGCAGCCATAGGGACCGCCAAGAGGCCCAGTACTTC. As protein: CASSHRDRQEAQYF.

This clonotype was seen repeatedly, ten times or more. The chain uses TRBV4-3 and TRBJ1-5; perhaps TRBD1 as D (5 bases). CDR1 LGHNA and CDR2 YSLEER come from the germline V gene. The CDR3 has 13 amino acids. V lost 4 bases, J lost 5 bases, and 9 bases lay in between. The CDR3 spells CASSPVGDQPQHF. The CDR3 DNA is TGCGCCAGCAGCCCCGTGGGGGATCAGCCCCAGCATTTT.

There are many counts of this clonotype. The chain uses TRBV20-1 and TRBJ2-4; a weak D match, TRBD1 (6 bases). CDR1 and CDR2 from the germline V gene are DFQATT and SNEGSKA (reference sequence). The CDR3 is 12 residues long. The V and J ends lost 8 bases and 4 bases respectively, with 12 bases between them. The CDR3, as DNA: TGCAGTCTCGAGAGGGGGAAAAACATTCAGTACTTC. Residues: CSLERGKNIQYF.

This clonotype was recorded many times. The rearrangement links TRBV7-2 to TRBJ2-7; D gene uncertain. Germline V gives CDR1 SGHTA, CDR2 FQGNSA. The CDR3 runs 12 residues. V gave up 5 bases and J gave up 5 bases, with 10 bases separating them. For the CDR3, the DNA is TGTGCCAGCAGCCTAAGTTTCCACGAGCAGTACTTC. Encoded protein: CASSLSFHEQYF.

This clonotype was seen at least ten times. The chain uses TRBV28 and TRBJ2-1; 7 bases match TRBD2. The CDR3 extends over 14 amino acids. The V gene's germline CDR1 is MDHEN and CDR2 SYDVKM. After removal of 5 bases from V and 6 bases from J, the junction contained 7 bases not matched to a gene. Here the CDR3 reads CASSRLAASNEQFF. The CDR3, as DNA: TGTGCCAGCAGTCGCCTAGCGGCATCCAATGAGCAGTTCTTC.